The 26 T cell receptor beta chains listed next were all sequenced from one sample in a study of technical replicates of blood from several donors listed by TCRdb under 2017. The method was the immunoSEQ multiplex PCR assay. Not all clones reach the TCRdb copy of this immuneACCESS table, which keeps in-frame sequences only. Checked studies attribute under half of the gap to unresolved V genes and leave the rest unexplained. This sample holds 12,000 or so clones; 80% to 95% were observed only once. Approximately 8.5% of the sample belongs to the ten largest clones. The sample was PBMCs. These TCRs come from a human donor in good health.

The chain carries TRBV13 and TRBJ2-3; TRBD1 matches 10 bases. Germline assignment: CDR1 PRHDT and CDR2 FYEKMQ (reference sequence). This CDR3 region has 16 residues. The J segment lost 4 bases and the V segment lost 5 bases, leaving 9 bases of the junction unmatched. The CDR3 bases are TGTGCCAGCAGCCTACTATCGACAGGGGGCCCAGATACGCAGTATTTT. Translation gives CASSLLSTGGPDTQYF. The whole variable domain, remainder taken from reference TRBV13 and TRBJ2-3, is AAGVIQSPRHLIKEKRETATLKCYPIPRHDTVYWYQQGPGQDPQFLISFYEKMQSDKGSIPDRFSAQQFSDYHSELNMSSLELGDSALYFCASSLLSTGGPDTQYFGPGTRLTVL.

This rearrangement joins TRBV6-6 to TRBJ2-3; D ambiguous. The CDR3 sequence is 14 residues long. The ends were cut back, 5 bases at V and 6 bases at J, with 15 bases in the middle. Germline-derived CDR1 and CDR2 are MNHNY and SVGAGI (reference sequence). CDR3 residues: CASSDFRSSDTQYF. CDR3 DNA: TGTGCCAGCAGTGATTTCCGGAGTTCCGATACGCAGTATTTT.

CDR3 sequence: CASSHPGLRREETQYF. The CDR3 DNA follows: TGCGCCAGCAGCCACCCTGGGCTCCGGCGTGAAGAGACCCAGTACTTC. This chain connects TRBV4-1 to TRBJ2-5; D unresolved. V was trimmed by 3 bases and J by 3 bases, leaving 17 bases between them. Germline V gene data show CDR1 as MGHRA and CDR2 as YSYEKL. The CDR3 totals 16 residues.

The chain carries TRBV7-9 and TRBJ2-2; 8 bases are a match to TRBD1. The germline CDR1 and CDR2 sequences are SEHNR and FQNEAQ (reference sequence). This CDR3 is built from 16 residues. Trimming at V came to 5 bases and at J to 1 base, leaving 6 bases not matched to a gene. The CDR3 here is CASSGPGQVNTGELFF. The CDR3 DNA follows: TGTGCCAGCAGCGGCCCGGGACAGGTGAACACCGGGGAGCTGTTTTTT.

CDR3: CASSSLYEQYF. CDR3 DNA: TGTGCCAGCAGTTCTCTCTACGAGCAGTACTTC. The chain carries TRBV2 and TRBJ2-7; unclear D gene. CDR1 and CDR2 from the germline V gene are SNHLY and FYNNEI. The CDR3 runs 11 residues. V was shortened by 5 bases and J by 3 bases, with 5 bases between the two germline ends.

This clone has a single count. The J gene is TRBJ1-4, the V gene TRBV9, with D possibly matching TRBD1 (5 bases). From germline, CDR1 is SGDLS and CDR2 YYNGEE. The V and J ends lost 4 bases and 0 bases respectively, with 13 bases between them. This CDR3 is 16 amino acids long. The CDR3 loop reads CASSLGAPATNEKLFF. The CDR3 DNA is TGTGCCAGCAGCCTTGGGGCACCGGCAACTAATGAAAAACTGTTTTTT.

J is TRBJ2-7 and V is TRBV7-8, with no clear D. Germline loops: CDR1 SGHVS, CDR2 FQNEAQ. The CDR3 covers 15 residues. Trimming cost V 5 bases and J 0 bases, with 14 bases left between them. This CDR3 reads CASSALDLGSYEQYF. In DNA, the CDR3 is TGTGCCAGCAGCGCCCTAGATTTAGGCTCCTACGAGCAGTACTTC.

CDR3 DNA: TGTGCCAGCAGTTTAACGGGGGGGCACTACGAGCAGTACTTC. Protein: CASSLTGGHYEQYF. The chain recombines TRBV27 with TRBJ2-7; 8 nucleotides line up with TRBD2. Germline trimming cut 2 bases from V and 3 bases from J; bases unmatched to any gene: 3. This CDR3 has 14 residues. Germline V lookup: CDR1 MNHEY, CDR2 SMNVEV (reference sequence).

The chain has TRBV5-1 and TRBJ2-7; 9 bases are a match to TRBD1. The ends lost 1 base at V and 4 bases at J; junction bases unmatched: 15. CDR1 and CDR2 (germline): SGHRS, YFSETQ. The CDR3 extends over 18 amino acids. CDR3 sequence reads: CASSLPSPGQGFLYEQYF. CDR3 nucleotide sequence: TGCGCCAGCAGCTTGCCCTCGCCGGGACAGGGATTTTTATACGAGCAGTACTTC.

The gene calls are TRBV12-5 and TRBJ2-2; the D is unclear. Germline values: CDR1 LGHNT, CDR2 FRNRAP. V shed 1 base and J shed 6 bases, with 9 bases lying between them. The CDR3 totals 14 residues. CDR3 loop: CASGLDFSSGELFF. CDR3 DNA: TGTGCTAGTGGTTTGGACTTTAGCTCCGGGGAGCTGTTTTTT.

The chain employs TRBV6-5 and TRBJ2-5, with 10 bases that match TRBD1. The trim removed 4 bases at V and 5 bases at J, leaving 10 bases unmatched. This CDR3 spans 16 amino acids. The germline CDR1 and CDR2 sequences are MNHEY and SVGAGI. CDR3 in amino acids: CASSFFSGQGTETQYF. The CDR3 DNA follows: TGTGCCAGCAGTTTCTTTTCGGGACAGGGGACGGAGACCCAGTACTTC.

The rearrangement joins TRBV21-1 to TRBJ2-1; TRBD1, the D gene given by the table, was not confirmed from the DNA. TRBV21-1 is a pseudogene locus. The CDR3 runs to 17 residues. For the CDR3, the DNA is TGTGCCAGCAGCAAAGTTTTTCAGGGGGGACCTTACAATGAGCAGTTCTTC. Protein: CASSKVFQGGPYNEQFF.

The genes are TRBV9 and TRBJ1-5; no clear D gene. Germline assignment: CDR1 SGDLS and CDR2 YYNGEE. The CDR3 is made up of 15 amino acids. The V and J ends lost 0 bases and 3 bases respectively, with 10 bases between them. The CDR3: CASSVEAGFNQPQHF. The CDR3 DNA reads as TGTGCCAGCAGCGTAGAGGCAGGTTTCAATCAGCCCCAGCATTTT.

The rearrangement uses TRBV5-6 and TRBJ2-3; 8 nucleotides match TRBD2. The V gene's germline CDR1 is SGHDT and CDR2 YYEEEE. V shed 7 bases, J shed 1 base, and the junction held 14 bases outside the gene matches. This CDR3 region has 17 residues. This CDR3 reads CASSRGAGANRTDTQYF. For the CDR3, the DNA is TGTGCCAGCTCCCGAGGAGCGGGAGCGAATCGCACAGATACGCAGTATTTT.

The chain couples TRBV5-1 to TRBJ2-1; 13 nucleotides agree with TRBD2. With V trimmed by 4 bases and J by 1 base, 5 bases remained unmatched. CDR1 and CDR2 from the germline V gene are SGHRS and YFSETQ. CDR3 length equals 17 residues. As DNA, the CDR3 is TGCGCCAGCAGCCTAGGACTAGCGGGAGCGTCCTACAATGAGCAGTTCTTC. This encodes CASSLGLAGASYNEQFF.

This CDR3 reads CASSLGGDLNNEQFF. CDR3 coding DNA: TGTGCCAGCAGCTTGGGAGGGGACTTGAACAATGAGCAGTTCTTC. J is TRBJ2-1 and V is TRBV5-5, with a possible D match to TRBD2 (6 bases). V gave up 0 bases and J gave up 5 bases, with 12 bases separating them. The CDR3 extends over 15 amino acids. Germline CDR1 is SGHKS and CDR2 is YYEKEE (reference sequence).

The chain joins TRBV5-1 to TRBJ2-5; TRBD2 matches 7 bases. The CDR3 has 15 residues. CDR1 is SGHRS, CDR2 YFSETQ, per germline. The trim removed 4 bases at V and 5 bases at J, leaving 11 bases unmatched. The CDR3 sequence is CASSPPSVGGETQYF. The CDR3 DNA sequence: TGCGCCAGCAGCCCTCCTTCAGTGGGGGGGGAGACCCAGTACTTC.

The CDR3 region is CASSVLGQPQETQYF. The DNA for the CDR3 is TGTGCCAGCAGCGTACTGGGACAACCGCAAGAGACCCAGTACTTC. This chain uses TRBV7-9 with TRBJ2-5; D may be TRBD1 (6 bases). The CDR3 covers 15 residues. Germline values: CDR1 SEHNR, CDR2 FQNEAQ (reference sequence). Trimming shortened V by 5 bases and J by 2 bases, and 15 bases separated the two germline ends.

V gene TRBV19 combines with J gene TRBJ2-7; 10 bases map to TRBD2. After removal of 5 bases from V and 2 bases from J, the junction contained 15 bases not matched to a gene. The CDR3 is 18 residues long. CDR1 LNHDA and CDR2 SQIVND come from the germline V gene (reference sequence). CDR3 DNA: TGTGCCAGTAGTCCCAGACAGAAGGGACTAGCGCACGCCTACGAGCAGTACTTC. Its translation: CASSPRQKGLAHAYEQYF.

This chain links TRBV6-1 with TRBJ2-2; TRBD1 agrees at 8 bases. There are 13 residues in the CDR3. Germline CDR1 MNHNS, CDR2 SASEGT. After removal of 7 bases from V and 6 bases from J, the junction contained 4 bases not matched to a gene. The CDR3 nucleotides read TGTGCCAGCAAACTACAGGGGGCCGGGGAGCTGTTTTTT. Residues: CASKLQGAGELFF.

The J gene is TRBJ2-7, the V gene TRBV2; 8 bases are shared with TRBD2. The CDR3 spans 14 residues. Unmatched junction bases numbered 6, after V lost 4 bases and J lost 4 bases. Germline V gene lookup returns CDR1 SNHLY and CDR2 FYNNEI. CDR3 in DNA: TGTGCCAGCAGTGGGGGAGCGGGGGTATACGAGCAGTACTTC. Its protein is CASSGGAGVYEQYF.

The chain is built from TRBV7-9 and TRBJ1-2; the match to TRBD1 covers 9 bases. The CDR3 runs to 14 residues. Germline V gene sequence: CDR1 SEHNR, CDR2 FQNEAQ (reference sequence). The trim removed 5 bases at V and 13 bases at J, leaving 14 bases unmatched. The CDR3 sequence is CASSSSGQGVVFTF. The CDR3 nucleotides are TGTGCCAGCAGCAGCTCGGGACAGGGCGTAGTTTTCACCTTC.

The chain carries TRBV30 and TRBJ2-1; 10 bases are a match to TRBD1. The CDR3 length is 16 residues. The V segment lost 4 bases and the J segment 7 bases; nucleotides outside the gene matches: 13. The germline V gene has CDR1 GTSNPN and CDR2 SVGIG (reference sequence). CDR3 region: CAWTPGVGTGVNEQFF. CDR3 nucleotides: TGTGCCTGGACCCCCGGAGTGGGGACAGGGGTAAATGAGCAGTTCTTC.

This chain uses TRBV28 with TRBJ1-5, with TRBD1 matching over 8 bases. V lost 6 bases, J lost 1 base, and 11 bases stayed unmatched. Germline V gives CDR1 MDHEN, CDR2 SYDVKM. The CDR3 is made up of 17 amino acids. The CDR3 sequence is CASRGGLRGLSNQPQHF. As DNA, the CDR3 is TGTGCCAGCAGGGGGGGACTCAGGGGGCTCAGCAATCAGCCCCAGCATTTT.

The CDR3 DNA reads TGTGCCAGCAGCTTAGGGGACAGCCGCAATGAGCAGTTCTTC. Translation: CASSLGDSRNEQFF. J is TRBJ2-1 and V is TRBV7-9, with TRBD1 identical over 7 bases. The CDR3 length is 14 residues. The germline V gene encodes CDR1 SEHNR and CDR2 FQNEAQ (reference sequence). The ends lost 1 base at V and 6 bases at J; junction bases unmatched: 3.

V usage is TRBV7-3 and J usage is TRBJ2-2, with 11 bases lining up with TRBD2. This CDR3 is 16 amino acids long. V lost 3 bases to trimming and J lost 4 bases; unmatched junction nucleotides: 4. The germline CDR1 and CDR2 sequences are SGHTA and FQGTGA. CDR3 amino acids: CASSFSGRASTGELFF. Written as DNA, the CDR3 is TGTGCCAGCAGCTTTAGCGGGAGGGCCTCCACCGGGGAGCTGTTTTTT.